These 29 T cell receptor beta chains share one sample of origin, sequenced in a study of blood T cell repertoires in COVID-19. TCRdb's table, derived via immunoSEQ multiplex PCR, lists solely in-frame clones and lacks some. The data show about 110,000 clones, approximately 86% seen once. The sample comprised peripheral blood. Receptor source: a man in his forties with acute or convalescent COVID-19.

This CDR3 reads CASSRDRDEQYF. The CDR3 DNA reads as TGTGCCAGCAGTAGGGACAGGGACGAGCAGTACTTC. The rearrangement links TRBV12-3 or TRBV12-4 to TRBJ2-7; 9 bases are a match to TRBD1. The CDR3 length is 12 residues. V lost 5 bases and J lost 5; bases outside the gene matches: 1.

This sequence joins TRBV19 and TRBJ1-2; 7 positions match TRBD1. The CDR3 is 15 residues long. Trimming took 5 bases from V and 1 from J; bases not matched to a gene: 7. Germline V gene lookup returns CDR1 LNHDA and CDR2 SQIVND (reference sequence). The CDR3 region has the DNA TGTGCCAGTAGTCATCCGGGACAGCATAACTATGGCTACACCTTC. Residues: CASSHPGQHNYGYTF.

The gene calls are TRBV2 and TRBJ1-1; D remains ambiguous. The CDR3 is made up of 13 amino acids. V was clipped by 7 bases and J by 1 base, with 10 bases between them. The V gene's germline CDR1 is SNHLY and CDR2 FYNNEI. CDR3 DNA sequence: TGTGCCAGCATGAACACACCGAACACTGAAGCTTTCTTT. Translation: CASMNTPNTEAFF.

V and J are TRBV24-1 and TRBJ2-4; tentatively, D is TRBD1 (6 bases). CDR1 and CDR2 (germline): KGHDR, SFDVKD. The CDR3 covers 17 residues. V lost 5 bases to trimming and J lost 0 bases, with 16 bases between them. The CDR3 nucleotides are TGTGCCACCAGTGTTCTCAGGGGTCCTTTAGCCAAAAACATTCAGTACTTC. Amino acid sequence: CATSVLRGPLAKNIQYF.

The V call is TRBV18, the J call TRBJ1-1; D remains ambiguous. The CDR3 contains 13 residues. The V end lost 4 bases, the J end lost 5 bases, and 11 bases lay between the germline ends. Germline V gives CDR1 KGHSH, CDR2 LQKENI. The DNA for the CDR3 is TGTGCCAGCTCACAGGGAGGGTTTACTGAAGCTTTCTTT. It codes for CASSQGGFTEAFF.

The chain combines TRBV24-1 with TRBJ2-5; possibly TRBD1 for D (5 bases). Trimming removed 4 bases at V and 5 bases at J, with 16 bases between. CDR3 length equals 15 residues. Germline loops: CDR1 KGHDR, CDR2 SFDVKD. This CDR3 reads CATSDPAGARETQYF. CDR3 nucleotide sequence: TGTGCCACCAGTGACCCAGCTGGGGCCCGCGAGACCCAGTACTTC.

The chain employs TRBV9 and TRBJ2-1; tentative D call: TRBD1 (5 bases). V gave up 0 bases and J gave up 6 bases, with 16 bases separating them. The CDR3 has 16 residues. CDR1 is SGDLS, CDR2 YYNGEE, per germline. The CDR3 spells CASSVASQGSSNEQFF. The CDR3 DNA is TGTGCCAGCAGCGTAGCTAGTCAGGGTTCTAGCAATGAGCAGTTCTTC.

The rearrangement links TRBV19 to TRBJ2-3, with TRBD1 matching 10 bases. This CDR3 is 14 amino acids long. With V trimmed by 4 bases and J by 4 bases, 2 bases remained unmatched. CDR1 LNHDA and CDR2 SQIVND come from the germline V gene (reference sequence). The CDR3 DNA reads as TGTGCCAGTAGTAGCGACAGGGGGCCAGATACGCAGTATTTT. It encodes CASSSDRGPDTQYF. Combining the CDR3 with reference TRBV19 and TRBJ2-3 gives the whole variable domain DGGITQSPKYLFRKEGQNVTLSCEQNLNHDAMYWYRQDPGQGLRLIYYSQIVNDFQKGDIAEGYSVSREKKESFPLTVTSAQKNPTAFYLCASSSDRGPDTQYFGPGTRLTVL.

This clone was seen a handful of times. This rearrangement joins TRBV7-3 to TRBJ2-5; D ambiguous. Germline assignment: CDR1 SGHTA and CDR2 FQGTGA. The ends were cut back, 1 base at V and 0 bases at J, with 3 bases in the middle. The CDR3 is 13 residues long. The CDR3 reads CASSLNNQETQYF. For the CDR3, the DNA is TGTGCCAGCAGCTTAAATAACCAAGAGACCCAGTACTTC.

The chain uses TRBV7-9 and TRBJ1-2; D possibly corresponds to TRBD1 (5 bases). V was cut by 5 bases and J by 8 bases, with 21 bases left in between. The germline V gene has CDR1 SEHNR and CDR2 FQNEAQ (reference sequence). The CDR3 is made up of 15 amino acids. CDR3 region: CASSPQIPGVKGYTF. The CDR3 region has the DNA TGTGCCAGCAGCCCGCAGATTCCGGGGGTGAAGGGCTACACCTTC.

The rearrangement links TRBV29-1 to TRBJ1-2, with D possibly TRBD1 on 6 matching bases. There are 14 residues in the CDR3. V lost 2 bases and J lost 0, with 10 bases in between. Germline V lookup: CDR1 SQVTM, CDR2 ANQGSEA. The CDR3 is CSVEKTGPNYGYTF. CDR3 bases: TGCAGCGTTGAAAAGACAGGACCTAACTATGGCTACACCTTC.

This clone was seen just once. The chain uses TRBV9 and TRBJ2-3; maybe TRBD1 (7 bases). The germline V gene has CDR1 SGDLS and CDR2 YYNGEE. The CDR3 extends over 14 amino acids. The V end was cut by 4 bases, the J end by 3 bases, with 12 bases between. The CDR3, as DNA: TGTGCCAGCAGCCAGGGGGGCGGTACAGATACGCAGTATTTT. Protein product: CASSQGGGTDTQYF.

The chain links TRBV30 to TRBJ1-2; the match to TRBD1 covers 9 bases. The J segment lost 2 bases and the V segment lost 2 bases, leaving 3 bases of the junction unmatched. This CDR3 comprises 14 residues. Germline CDR1 is GTSNPN and CDR2 is SVGIG (reference sequence). The DNA of the CDR3 is TGTGCCTGGAGTCCGGACAGGGGAAACTATGGCTACACCTTC. Protein product: CAWSPDRGNYGYTF.

This clone came up once. The chain is built from TRBV11-1 and TRBJ2-1; a weak D match, TRBD1 (6 bases). Trimming removed 6 bases from V and 14 bases from J, with 20 bases in between. Looked up from germline, CDR1 is SGHAT and CDR2 is FQDESV (reference sequence). The CDR3 runs 13 residues. The CDR3 loop reads CASSFSGVASEFF. In DNA form, the CDR3 reads TGTGCCAGCAGTTTCTCAGGGGTTGCCTCGGAGTTCTTC.

This clone was detected only once. CDR3 DNA sequence: TGCAGCGTTGTATGGACAGGAGTCACAGATACGCAGTATTTT. Protein: CSVVWTGVTDTQYF. The chain links TRBV29-1 to TRBJ2-3; 7 bases are shared with TRBD1. The CDR3 contains 14 residues. The ends lost 4 bases at V and 2 bases at J; junction bases unmatched: 6. CDR1 and CDR2 (germline): SQVTM, ANQGSEA.

This clone has just one count. The J gene is TRBJ1-6, the V gene TRBV5-3; D unresolved. TRBV5-3 is filed as an ORF, its function uncertain. The CDR3 is 16 amino acids. With 0 bases removed from V and 0 bases from J, the gap between germline ends came to 7 bases. The CDR3 sequence: CARSLARSSYNSPLHF. For the CDR3, the DNA is TGTGCCAGAAGCTTGGCTAGGAGCTCCTATAATTCACCCCTCCACTTT.

V usage is TRBV29-1 and J usage is TRBJ1-2, with D perhaps TRBD1 (5 bases). The germline gives CDR1 SQVTM, CDR2 ANQGSEA. Between the trimmed V and J ends, which lost 1 base and 4 bases, there was a span of 19 bases. The CDR3 spans 16 residues. CDR3: CSVEGPRRDYPYGYTF. The CDR3, as DNA: TGCAGCGTTGAAGGACCCCGTCGGGACTACCCCTATGGCTACACCTTC.

This chain links TRBV5-1 with TRBJ2-7; tentatively, D is TRBD2 (5 bases). CDR3 size: 13 residues. Germline CDR1 reads SGHRS; CDR2 reads YFSETQ. Trimming took off 2 bases at V and 5 bases at J, with 11 bases between the two ends. The CDR3 loop reads CASSLSGFDEQYF. CDR3 DNA: TGCGCCAGCAGCTTATCGGGGTTCGACGAGCAGTACTTC.

The chain joins TRBV11-2 to TRBJ1-6, with D perhaps TRBD1 (6 bases). Trimming stripped 2 bases from V and 7 bases from J, with 12 bases between. The CDR3 has 15 residues. CDR1 SGHAT and CDR2 FQNNGV come from the germline V gene. CDR3 amino acids: CASSLRGSSNSPLHF. As DNA, the CDR3 is TGTGCCAGCAGCTTAAGGGGGAGCTCAAATTCACCCCTCCACTTT. The full variable domain, with the rest looked up from reference TRBV11-2 and TRBJ1-6, is EAGVAQSPRYKIIEKRQSVAFWCNPISGHATLYWYQQILGQGPKLLIQFQNNGVVDDSQLPKDRFSAERLKGVDSTLKIQPAKLEDSAVYLCASSLRGSSNSPLHFGNGTRLTVT.

A single count supports this clone. The CDR3 region is CSVPLSSHTEAFF. The CDR3 nucleotides are TGCAGCGTTCCCCTAAGTTCGCACACTGAAGCTTTCTTT. This chain links TRBV29-1 with TRBJ1-1; D gene unclear. V was cut by 5 bases and J by 3 bases, with 13 bases left in between. CDR1 SQVTM and CDR2 ANQGSEA come from the germline V gene. The CDR3 totals 13 residues.

This chain uses TRBV4-3 with TRBJ1-2; tentative D call: TRBD1 (5 bases). The CDR3 runs 14 residues. Trimming removed 0 bases at V and 8 bases at J, with 13 bases between. Germline CDR1 LGHNA, CDR2 YSLEER. CDR3 bases: TGCGCCAGCAGCCAAGATCGGCAGGGATTAGGCTACACCTTC. Protein sequence: CASSQDRQGLGYTF.

In its sample, this clone was seen once. The chain joins TRBV20-1 to TRBJ2-1; TRBD2 agrees at 8 bases. The V segment lost 3 bases and the J segment 0 bases; nucleotides outside the gene matches: 13. This CDR3 has 18 residues. The germline V gene encodes CDR1 DFQATT and CDR2 SNEGSKA (reference sequence). The CDR3 spells CSASHGGGLVSSYNEQFF. Here the CDR3 DNA reads TGCAGTGCTAGTCACGGGGGGGGCCTCGTCAGCTCCTACAATGAGCAGTTCTTC.

This sequence joins TRBV4-2 and TRBJ2-3, with 10 bases aligning to TRBD2. The CDR3 has 20 amino acids. V dropped 0 bases and J dropped 3; count of bases not matched to a gene: 15. In germline, CDR1 is LGHNA, CDR2 YNFKEQ. Here the CDR3 DNA reads TGTGCCAGCAGCCAAGATCTTAGCCTAGCGGGAGTGCGAGTGACAGATACGCAGTATTTT. The encoded protein is CASSQDLSLAGVRVTDTQYF.

In this sample, this clone turned up a few times. The rearrangement links TRBV2 to TRBJ2-5, with D uncertain. In germline, CDR1 is SNHLY, CDR2 FYNNEI. The CDR3 contains 15 residues. Trimming left V 6 bases short and J 4 bases short, with 18 bases between. The CDR3 sequence is CASRAKGASGETQYF. CDR3 sequence (DNA): TGTGCCAGCAGGGCCAAAGGCGCGTCGGGAGAGACCCAGTACTTC.

The table lists this clone with a count of one. V is TRBV30 and J is TRBJ1-4; the match to TRBD1 covers 7 bases. Germline V gene sequence: CDR1 GTSNPN, CDR2 SVGIG (reference sequence). This CDR3 region has 14 residues. Trimming cost V 0 bases and J 7 bases; bases outside gene matches: 5. The CDR3 sequence is CAWSVRGHGEKLFF. The CDR3, as DNA: TGTGCCTGGAGTGTAAGGGGGCATGGTGAAAAACTGTTTTTT. The variable domain in full, with the rest retrieved from reference TRBV30 and TRBJ1-4, is SQTIHQWPATLVQPVGSPLSLECTVEGTSNPNLYWYRQAAGRGLQLLFYSVGIGQISSEVPQNLSASRPQDRQFILSSKKLLLSDSGFYLCAWSVRGHGEKLFFGSGTQLSVL.

CDR3 bases: TGTGCCAGTAGGCCGGGACTAGCCTACAATGAGCAGTTCTTC. As protein: CASRPGLAYNEQFF. This rearrangement joins TRBV19 to TRBJ2-1; 8 bases map to TRBD2. This CDR3 has 14 amino acids. In germline, CDR1 is LNHDA, CDR2 SQIVND (reference sequence). The J segment lost 2 bases and the V segment lost 6 bases, leaving 3 bases of the junction unmatched.

The chain has TRBV5-4 and TRBJ2-5; a possible D gene is TRBD1 (5 bases). CDR1 and CDR2 from the germline V gene are SGHNT and YYREEE (reference sequence). Trimming took off 0 bases at V and 3 bases at J, with 9 bases between the two ends. This CDR3 comprises 14 residues. CDR3 DNA: TGTGCCAGCAGCTTGGGACAGTACAAAGAGACCCAGTACTTC. Protein: CASSLGQYKETQYF.

The chain carries TRBV6-2 or TRBV6-3 and TRBJ2-5; 8 bases fit TRBD2. Germline CDR1 MNHEY, CDR2 SVGEGT. This CDR3 has 14 residues. The trim removed 4 bases at V and 1 base at J, leaving 2 bases unmatched. CDR3 coding DNA: TGTGCCAGCAGTTTCGGACTAGCCCAAGAGACCCAGTACTTC. This sequence encodes CASSFGLAQETQYF.

The chain uses TRBV12-3 or TRBV12-4 and TRBJ1-3; D unclear. The V end was cut by 6 bases, the J end by 8 bases, with 8 bases between. There are 11 residues in the CDR3. The CDR3 DNA is TGTGCCAGCAGCCCCGGGGACACCATATATTTT. Translating gives CASSPGDTIYF.